The 3 T cell receptor beta chains reported below all come from one sample, sequenced in a study of T cell responses to AZD1222 COVID-19 vaccine (dated by TCRdb to the early 2020s). This specimen's time point label, per the study, means: baseline before first vaccination. Libraries were made using the immunoSEQ multiplex PCR assay. TCRdb re-hosts the immuneACCESS table, in-frame sequences only. Its copies lack some clones; in the studies checked, an unresolved V gene accounts for under half of them, and the cause for the rest is not known. This sample lists 150,000 to 200,000 clones; around 92% were detected once. Of the sample, 10% is held by the ten largest clones. The sample in question was peripheral blood, obtained on day 0 of AZD1222 vaccination. These receptors came from an adult in good health.

The chain has TRBV6-2 or TRBV6-3 and TRBJ1-2; perhaps TRBD1 as D (5 bases). CDR1 MNHEY and CDR2 SVGEGT come from the germline V gene. Trimming left V 4 bases short and J 3 bases short, with 12 bases between. The CDR3 consists of 14 residues. CDR3 sequence reads: CASSSAAGYYGYTF. The CDR3 nucleotides read TGTGCCAGCAGTTCAGCCGCAGGGTACTATGGCTACACCTTC.

The chain recombines TRBV4-2 with TRBJ1-3, with TRBD1 identical over 9 bases. Per germline, CDR1 LGHNA and CDR2 YNFKEQ. The V and J ends lost 4 bases and 7 bases, in that order; junction bases with no gene match: 5. The CDR3 is made up of 14 amino acids. CDR3 nucleotide sequence: TGTGCCAGCAGCCGGGACAGGGAGGCTAACACCATATATTTT. Its translation: CASSRDREANTIYF.

The chain couples TRBV7-8 to TRBJ1-2, with D tentatively TRBD1 (5 bases). Germline V gives CDR1 SGHVS, CDR2 FQNEAQ. There are 15 residues in the CDR3. V was trimmed by 5 bases and J by 2 bases, leaving 15 bases between them. CDR3 DNA: TGTGCCAGCAGCCCCGAGGGGAGGGTCAACTATGGCTACACCTTC. This codes for CASSPEGRVNYGYTF.